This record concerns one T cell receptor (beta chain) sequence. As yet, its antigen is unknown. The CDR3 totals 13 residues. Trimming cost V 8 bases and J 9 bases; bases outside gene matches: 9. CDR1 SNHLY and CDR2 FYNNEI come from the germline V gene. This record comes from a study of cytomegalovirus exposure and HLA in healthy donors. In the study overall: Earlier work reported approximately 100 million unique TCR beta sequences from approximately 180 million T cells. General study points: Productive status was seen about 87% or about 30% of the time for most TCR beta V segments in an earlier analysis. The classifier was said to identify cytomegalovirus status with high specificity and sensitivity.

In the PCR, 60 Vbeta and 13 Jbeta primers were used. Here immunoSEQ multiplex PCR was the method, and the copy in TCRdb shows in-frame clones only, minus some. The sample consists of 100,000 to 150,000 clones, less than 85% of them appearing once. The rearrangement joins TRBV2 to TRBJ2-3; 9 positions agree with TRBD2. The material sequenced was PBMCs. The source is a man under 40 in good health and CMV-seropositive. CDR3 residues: CASRKGGGGTQYF. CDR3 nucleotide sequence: TGTGCCAGCCGGAAGGGCGGGGGGGGGACGCAGTATTTT.